Listed here are 30 T cell receptor beta chains from one sample, sequenced in a study of blood T cell repertoires in COVID-19. This table comes from immunoSEQ multiplex PCR, and its TCRdb copy is limited to in-frame clones, with some not included. The table lists roughly 230,000 clones, 65% to 85% of them singletons, with around 25% in the top ten. The sample consisted of peripheral blood. The receptor source for this set is a man in his forties with acute or convalescent COVID-19.

The chain employs TRBV20-1 and TRBJ2-3, with 9 bases lining up with TRBD2. The trim removed 3 bases at V and 3 bases at J, leaving 10 bases unmatched. The CDR3 consists of 16 residues. The germline V gene has CDR1 DFQATT and CDR2 SNEGSKA (reference sequence). CDR3 DNA sequence: TGCAGTGCTAGTGCGCGGGAGGGCCGGTTTACAGATACGCAGTATTTT. Translating it yields CSASAREGRFTDTQYF.

The chain combines TRBV4-2 with TRBJ1-1; tentative D call: TRBD1 (5 bases). This CDR3 has 16 residues. The germline gives CDR1 LGHNA, CDR2 YNFKEQ. Trimming removed 1 base from V and 1 base from J, with 13 bases in between. The CDR3 protein is CASSQGGTFQNTEAFF. CDR3 bases: TGTGCCAGCAGCCAAGGTGGGACTTTCCAGAACACTGAAGCTTTCTTT.

The rearrangement links TRBV7-9 to TRBJ1-6; 10 nucleotides line up with TRBD1. Germline CDR1 and CDR2: SEHNR and FQNEAQ (reference sequence). The CDR3 is 15 residues long. V was clipped by 4 bases and J by 9 bases; unmatched bases: 6. CDR3 sequence: CASSSGGTGVSPLHF. CDR3 sequence (DNA): TGTGCCAGCAGCTCAGGTGGGACAGGGGTTTCACCCCTCCACTTT.

V is TRBV19 and J is TRBJ1-2; 7 positions agree with TRBD1. Germline trimming cut 5 bases from V and 5 bases from J; bases unmatched to any gene: 5. In germline, CDR1 is LNHDA, CDR2 SQIVND (reference sequence). This CDR3 spans 13 amino acids. CDR3 sequence: CASSPGTVYGYTF. The CDR3 bases are TGTGCCAGTAGTCCCGGGACAGTTTATGGCTACACCTTC.

V gene TRBV2 combines with J gene TRBJ2-5; tentative D call: TRBD2 (7 bases). CDR1 and CDR2 (germline): SNHLY, FYNNEI. CDR3 size: 13 residues. V lost 3 bases, J lost 5 bases, and 10 bases lay in between. The CDR3 here is CASSDRGGETQYF. The CDR3 region has the DNA TGTGCCAGCAGTGACAGGGGAGGGGAGACCCAGTACTTC.

The chain couples TRBV9 to TRBJ1-3, with TRBD1 matching 7 bases. V lost 6 bases to trimming and J lost 1 base; unmatched junction nucleotides: 7. Germline assignment: CDR1 SGDLS and CDR2 YYNGEE. There are 15 residues in the CDR3. The CDR3 is CASKGGQSSGNTIYF. CDR3 sequence (DNA): TGTGCCAGCAAAGGGGGACAGAGTTCTGGAAACACCATATATTTT.

The rearrangement joins TRBV7-9 to TRBJ1-1, with no clear D. Germline V gene sequence: CDR1 SEHNR, CDR2 FQNEAQ (reference sequence). The CDR3 spans 13 residues. The V end was cut by 6 bases, the J end by 5 bases, with 13 bases between. The CDR3, as DNA: TGTGCCAGCAGGATCACATCCGGGACTGAAGCTTTCTTT. As protein: CASRITSGTEAFF.

CDR3 protein: CASSLGAATNEKLFF. In DNA, the CDR3 is TGTGCCAGCAGCTTGGGTGCAGCAACTAATGAAAAACTGTTTTTT. The gene calls are TRBV5-4 and TRBJ1-4; D call uncertain. Per germline, CDR1 SGHNT and CDR2 YYREEE (reference sequence). CDR3 length: 15 amino acids. The V end lost 0 bases, the J end lost 0 bases, and 6 bases lay between the germline ends.

This clone was observed once. The rearrangement links TRBV6-5 to TRBJ1-1; D call uncertain. V was clipped by 7 bases and J by 1 base, with 7 bases between them. Germline V gives CDR1 MNHEY, CDR2 SVGAGI. The CDR3 has 12 amino acids. CDR3 in amino acids: CASKRRNTEAFF. The CDR3 DNA is TGTGCCAGCAAGCGTAGGAACACTGAAGCTTTCTTT.

V and J are TRBV6-5 and TRBJ2-7; 8 bases agree with TRBD2. This CDR3 has 15 amino acids. Per the germline V gene, CDR1 is MNHEY and CDR2 is SVGAGI. Losses at the gene ends were 3 bases for V and 0 bases for J; bases not matched to a gene: 4. This chain's CDR3 is CASSYTGTSSYEQYF. The CDR3 nucleotides read TGTGCCAGCAGTTATACCGGGACTAGCTCCTACGAGCAGTACTTC.

The rearrangement joins TRBV30 to TRBJ1-3; possible D gene TRBD1, 6 bases. V lost 2 bases and J lost 4, with 18 bases in between. Germline V gene sequence: CDR1 GTSNPN, CDR2 SVGIG (reference sequence). The CDR3 length is 16 residues. The CDR3 loop is CAWSPGGSYFGNTIYF. CDR3 coding DNA: TGTGCCTGGAGTCCGGGGGGCAGCTACTTCGGAAACACCATATATTTT.

The table lists this clone with many counts. The gene calls are TRBV9 and TRBJ1-1; no definite D call. CDR3 length: 11 residues. V lost 2 bases to trimming and J lost 3 bases, with 2 bases between them. Per germline, CDR1 SGDLS and CDR2 YYNGEE. The CDR3 nucleotides read TGTGCCAGCAGCGTCTACACTGAAGCTTTCTTT. Its protein is CASSVYTEAFF.

This chain links TRBV4-1 with TRBJ2-2; TRBD1 agrees at 8 bases. V shed 1 base, J shed 5 bases, and the junction held 6 bases outside the gene matches. The CDR3 is made up of 16 amino acids. The germline V gene has CDR1 MGHRA and CDR2 YSYEKL. In DNA form, the CDR3 reads TGCGCCAGCAGCCAAGCACAGGGGGGATATACCGGGGAGCTGTTTTTT. It is translated as CASSQAQGGYTGELFF.

This CDR3 reads CSVWTDANYGYTF. The CDR3 DNA reads as TGCAGCGTGTGGACAGACGCTAACTATGGCTACACCTTC. The rearrangement uses TRBV29-1 and TRBJ1-2; D perhaps matches TRBD1 (6 bases). Germline V CDR1 and CDR2: SQVTM, ANQGSEA. The CDR3 has 13 amino acids. With 6 bases removed from V and 0 bases from J, the gap between germline ends came to 11 bases.

The chain couples TRBV19 to TRBJ2-1, with 12 bases lining up with TRBD1. Germline V gene lookup returns CDR1 LNHDA and CDR2 SQIVND (reference sequence). J lost 1 base, V lost 6 bases, and 7 bases had no gene match. The CDR3 runs 17 residues. The CDR3 DNA reads TGTGCCAGTAGGGAGGGACAGGGGGCGATTTCCTACAATGAGCAGTTCTTC. Its translation is CASREGQGAISYNEQFF.

The chain combines TRBV7-6 with TRBJ1-5, with TRBD1 as a possible D gene (6 bases). Trimming took 5 bases from V and 6 from J, leaving 14 bases between them. The CDR3 is 14 residues long. Germline V lookup: CDR1 SGHVS, CDR2 FNYEAQ. The CDR3 DNA reads as TGTGCCAGCAGCCTTGACAGGTTGGGTCAGCCCCAGCATTTT. Residues: CASSLDRLGQPQHF.

This chain joins TRBV2 and TRBJ1-1, with D maybe TRBD1 (5 bases). The germline V gene encodes CDR1 SNHLY and CDR2 FYNNEI. V lost 6 bases and J lost 8, with 16 bases in between. This CDR3 has 13 amino acids. The CDR3: CASRTDTYREAFF. For the CDR3, the DNA is TGTGCCAGCAGAACAGACACGTACAGGGAAGCTTTCTTT.

The V and J genes are TRBV7-2 and TRBJ1-1; 10 nucleotides agree with TRBD1. Germline trimming cut 5 bases from V and 3 bases from J; bases unmatched to any gene: 3. CDR1 SGHTA and CDR2 FQGNSA come from the germline V gene. The CDR3 runs 14 residues. CDR3 residues: CASSMTGGDTEAFF. The CDR3 nucleotides are TGTGCCAGCAGCATGACAGGGGGCGACACTGAAGCTTTCTTT.

The gene calls are TRBV18 and TRBJ1-2; 7 bases line up with TRBD1. From germline, CDR1 is KGHSH and CDR2 LQKENI. The CDR3 length is 16 residues. The ends lost 6 bases at V and 4 bases at J; junction bases unmatched: 14. CDR3 coding DNA: TGTGCCAGCTCCCCTGATCTAATGGGACAGTCCTATGGCTACACCTTC. Its translation is CASSPDLMGQSYGYTF.

The gene calls are TRBV3-1 (or the pseudogene TRBV3-2) and TRBJ1-6; maybe TRBD1 (6 bases). In germline, CDR1 is LGHDT, CDR2 YNNKEL (reference sequence). Trimming left V 1 base short and J 6 bases short, with 13 bases between. CDR3 size: 16 residues. CDR3 sequence: CASSQGGGAINSPLHF. The CDR3 DNA follows: TGTGCCAGCAGCCAAGGAGGGGGGGCCATTAATTCACCCCTCCACTTT.

The V gene is TRBV11-3, the J gene TRBJ2-3; 7 bases align to TRBD2. The V gene's germline CDR1 is SGHNT and CDR2 YENEEA. This CDR3 is 15 amino acids long. After removal of 1 base from V and 4 bases from J, the junction contained 5 bases not matched to a gene. The CDR3 here is CASSLGGSLADTQYF. The CDR3 DNA sequence: TGTGCCAGCAGCTTAGGCGGGAGCCTCGCAGATACGCAGTATTTT.

The chain couples TRBV7-9 to TRBJ2-5, with 11 bases identical to TRBD1. The germline V gene has CDR1 SEHNR and CDR2 FQNEAQ (reference sequence). CDR3 size: 18 residues. The V gene end was trimmed by 1 base and the J gene end by 5 bases; junction bases not matched to a gene: 12. CDR3 loop: CASSLVGTGGIYLETQYF. The CDR3 DNA follows: TGTGCCAGCAGCTTAGTAGGGACAGGGGGGATCTATCTCGAGACCCAGTACTTC.

The chain is built from TRBV19 and TRBJ2-7; the D gene is possibly TRBD1 (5 bases). Per germline, CDR1 LNHDA and CDR2 SQIVND (reference sequence). The CDR3 is 15 amino acids. The V end lost 3 bases, the J end lost 5 bases, and 17 bases lay between the germline ends. CDR3 nucleotide sequence: TGTGCCAGTAGTATTTTGGGGCACTTGAAAGACGAGCAGTACTTC. It yields the protein CASSILGHLKDEQYF.

The chain combines TRBV10-3 with TRBJ1-4, with no clear D. Germline V gene lookup returns CDR1 ENHRY and CDR2 SYGVKD. The V gene lost 10 bases and the J gene lost 4 bases, with 13 bases spanning the gap. The CDR3 loop spans 13 amino acids. CDR3 sequence (DNA): TGTGCCACCAGCAGTCGTTATAATGAAAAACTGTTTTTT. This sequence encodes CATSSRYNEKLFF.

This sequence joins TRBV29-1 and TRBJ1-3; D gene uncertain. V lost 7 bases and J 0 bases, leaving 13 bases between the germline ends. Germline CDR1 is SQVTM and CDR2 is ANQGSEA. This CDR3 contains 14 residues. The CDR3 DNA is TGCAGCGGGAGACTAGCTTACTCTGGAAACACCATATATTTT. It specifies CSGRLAYSGNTIYF.

The chain couples TRBV2 to TRBJ1-2; D is unclear. The CDR3 length is 13 residues. CDR1 is SNHLY and CDR2 is FYNNEI in the germline V gene. The V end lost 6 bases, the J end lost 4 bases, and 12 bases lay between the germline ends. The CDR3 DNA is TGTGCCAGCAGCCTGGGAGCTGTCTATGGCTACACCTTC. Translation: CASSLGAVYGYTF.

This chain joins TRBV5-1 and TRBJ2-5; 9 nucleotides agree with TRBD2. This CDR3 region has 15 residues. The V gene end was trimmed by 0 bases and the J gene end by 2 bases; junction bases not matched to a gene: 2. Per germline, CDR1 SGHRS and CDR2 YFSETQ. The DNA of the CDR3 is TGCGCCAGCAGCTTGGTAGCGGGAGAACAAGAGACCCAGTACTTC. This sequence encodes CASSLVAGEQETQYF.

J is TRBJ2-7 and V is TRBV7-2, with D uncertain. V dropped 2 bases and J dropped 4 bases, with 9 bases sitting between them. The V gene's germline CDR1 is SGHTA and CDR2 FQGNSA. The CDR3 has 13 amino acids. Written as DNA, the CDR3 is TGTGCCAGCAGCTTAATGACTCCGTACGAGCAGTACTTC. Protein: CASSLMTPYEQYF.

The chain has TRBV6-2 or TRBV6-3 and TRBJ2-1, with TRBD2 identical over 8 bases. The CDR3 extends over 15 amino acids. Germline CDR1 reads MNHEY; CDR2 reads SVGEGT. V dropped 5 bases and J dropped 8; count of bases not matched to a gene: 11. CDR3 sequence reads: CASSPPGSGSDEQFF. In DNA, the CDR3 is TGTGCCAGCAGTCCCCCCGGGAGCGGGAGTGATGAGCAGTTCTTC.

The sample holds a few counts of this clone. The rearrangement links TRBV2 to TRBJ1-1; no firm D call. Germline V gene sequence: CDR1 SNHLY, CDR2 FYNNEI. This CDR3 spans 12 amino acids. V was trimmed by 7 bases and J by 6 bases, leaving 12 bases between them. The CDR3 here is CASKTSGSEAFF. The CDR3 region has the DNA TGTGCCAGCAAGACTTCTGGCTCTGAAGCTTTCTTT. Filled out from reference TRBV2 and TRBJ1-1, the complete variable domain reads EPEVTQTPSHQVTQMGQEVILRCVPISNHLYFYWYRQILGQKVEFLVSFYNNEISEKSEIFDDQFSVERPDGSNFTLKIRSTKLEDSAMYFCASKTSGSEAFFGQGTRLTVV.